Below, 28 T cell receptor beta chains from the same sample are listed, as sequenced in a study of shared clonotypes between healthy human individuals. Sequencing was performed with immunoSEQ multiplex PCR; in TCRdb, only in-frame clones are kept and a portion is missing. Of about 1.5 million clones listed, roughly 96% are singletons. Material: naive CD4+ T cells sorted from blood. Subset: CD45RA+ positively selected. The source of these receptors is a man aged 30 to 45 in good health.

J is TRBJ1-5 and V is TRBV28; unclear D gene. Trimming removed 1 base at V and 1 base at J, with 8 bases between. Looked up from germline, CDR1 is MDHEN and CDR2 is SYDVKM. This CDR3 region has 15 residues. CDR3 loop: CASSLYLGSNQPQHF. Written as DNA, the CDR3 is TGTGCCAGCAGTTTATACCTTGGGAGCAATCAGCCCCAGCATTTT.

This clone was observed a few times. CDR3 coding DNA: TGTGCCAGCAGTTCGGCTGACTCGAGCGACGAGCAGTACTTC. Its protein product is CASSSADSSDEQYF. The chain combines TRBV6-5 with TRBJ2-7, with D unresolved. Deletions cut 4 bases from V and 5 bases from J, with 15 bases between. CDR1 and CDR2 from the germline V gene are MNHEY and SVGAGI. The CDR3 is 14 amino acids.

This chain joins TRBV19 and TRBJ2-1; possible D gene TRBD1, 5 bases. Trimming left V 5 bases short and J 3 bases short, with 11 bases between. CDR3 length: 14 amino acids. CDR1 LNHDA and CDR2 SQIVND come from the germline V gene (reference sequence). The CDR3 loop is CASSPPDSYNEQFF. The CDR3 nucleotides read TGTGCCAGTAGTCCACCCGACAGCTACAATGAGCAGTTCTTC.

The CDR3 sequence is CASSEATRSYGYTF. In DNA, the CDR3 is TGTGCCAGCAGTGAAGCAACCCGGTCCTATGGCTACACCTTC. This chain links TRBV6-1 with TRBJ1-2, with D hard to call. The length of the CDR3 is 14 residues. Between the trimmed V and J ends, which lost 0 bases and 4 bases, there was a span of 9 bases. Per germline, CDR1 MNHNS and CDR2 SASEGT.

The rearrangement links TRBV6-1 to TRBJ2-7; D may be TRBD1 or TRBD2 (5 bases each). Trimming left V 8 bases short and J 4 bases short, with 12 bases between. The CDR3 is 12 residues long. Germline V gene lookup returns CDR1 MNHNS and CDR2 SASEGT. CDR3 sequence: CASRLRGYEQYF. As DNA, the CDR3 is TGTGCCAGCCGCTTGAGGGGTTACGAGCAGTACTTC.

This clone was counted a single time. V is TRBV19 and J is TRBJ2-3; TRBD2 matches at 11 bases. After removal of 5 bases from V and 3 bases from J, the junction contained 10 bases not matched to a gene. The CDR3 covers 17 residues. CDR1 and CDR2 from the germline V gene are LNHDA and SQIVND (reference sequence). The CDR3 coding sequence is TGTGCCAGTAGTTCCGAGTCGACTAGCGGGATGACAGATACGCAGTATTTT. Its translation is CASSSESTSGMTDTQYF.

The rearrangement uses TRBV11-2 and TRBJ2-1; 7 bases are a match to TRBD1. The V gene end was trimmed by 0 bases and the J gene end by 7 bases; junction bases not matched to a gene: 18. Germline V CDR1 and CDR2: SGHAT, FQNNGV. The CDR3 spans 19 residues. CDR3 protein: CASSLDWLARQGKWNEQFF. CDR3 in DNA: TGTGCCAGCAGCTTAGATTGGTTAGCCCGACAGGGAAAATGGAATGAGCAGTTCTTC.

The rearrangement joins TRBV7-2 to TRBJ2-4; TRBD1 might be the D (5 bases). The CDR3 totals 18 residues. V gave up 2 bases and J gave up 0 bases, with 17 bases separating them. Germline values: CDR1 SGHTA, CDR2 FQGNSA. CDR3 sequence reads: CASSLSRQPYLAKNIQYF. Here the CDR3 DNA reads TGTGCCAGCAGCTTAAGTAGACAGCCGTATCTAGCCAAAAACATTCAGTACTTC.

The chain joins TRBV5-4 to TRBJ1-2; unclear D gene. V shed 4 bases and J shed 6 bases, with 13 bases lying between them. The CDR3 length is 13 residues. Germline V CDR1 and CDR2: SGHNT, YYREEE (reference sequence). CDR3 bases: TGTGCCAGCAGCCCACCCGGGAGCGATGGCTACACCTTC. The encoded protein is CASSPPGSDGYTF.

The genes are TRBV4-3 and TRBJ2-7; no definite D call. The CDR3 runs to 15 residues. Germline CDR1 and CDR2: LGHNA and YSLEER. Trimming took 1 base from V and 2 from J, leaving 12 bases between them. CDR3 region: CASSQVNLATYEQYF. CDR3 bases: TGCGCCAGCAGCCAAGTCAACTTAGCAACCTACGAGCAGTACTTC.

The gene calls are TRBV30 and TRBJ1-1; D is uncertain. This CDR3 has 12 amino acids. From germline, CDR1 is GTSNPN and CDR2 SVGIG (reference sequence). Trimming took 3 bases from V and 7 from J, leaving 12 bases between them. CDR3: CAWRGRFVEAFF. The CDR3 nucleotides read TGTGCCTGGAGAGGCAGGTTTGTTGAAGCTTTCTTT.

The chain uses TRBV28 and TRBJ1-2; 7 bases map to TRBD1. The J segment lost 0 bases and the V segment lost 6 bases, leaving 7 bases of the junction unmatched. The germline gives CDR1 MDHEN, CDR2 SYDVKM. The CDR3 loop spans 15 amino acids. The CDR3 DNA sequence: TGTGCCAGCAGCATCGGGGGGACAGCTAACTATGGCTACACCTTC. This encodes CASSIGGTANYGYTF.

CDR3 DNA sequence: TGTGCCACCAGCAGAGATCAGGACTTTTTTACTCGCGAGCAGTACTTC. It specifies CATSRDQDFFTREQYF. This chain uses TRBV15 with TRBJ2-7; possible D gene TRBD2, 5 bases. The CDR3 runs 16 residues. Germline assignment: CDR1 LNHNV and CDR2 YYDKDF (reference sequence). Trimming shortened V by 0 bases and J by 6 bases, and 18 bases separated the two germline ends.

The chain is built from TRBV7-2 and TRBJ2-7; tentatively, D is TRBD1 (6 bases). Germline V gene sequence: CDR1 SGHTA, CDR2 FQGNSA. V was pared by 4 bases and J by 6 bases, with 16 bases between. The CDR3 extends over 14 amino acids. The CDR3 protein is CASSSQGFLSEQYF. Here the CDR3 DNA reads TGTGCCAGCAGCTCCCAGGGGTTCTTAAGCGAGCAGTACTTC.

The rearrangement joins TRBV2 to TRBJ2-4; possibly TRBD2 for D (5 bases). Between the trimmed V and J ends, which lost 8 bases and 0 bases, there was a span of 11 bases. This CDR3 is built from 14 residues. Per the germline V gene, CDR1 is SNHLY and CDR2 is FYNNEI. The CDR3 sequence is CASSGGQAKNIQYF. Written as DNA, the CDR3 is TGTGCCAGCTCAGGAGGTCAAGCCAAAAACATTCAGTACTTC.

The CDR3 protein is CASSLERGVSGYPTKQYF. The CDR3 DNA reads as TGTGCCAGCAGCTTAGAGAGAGGGGTCAGCGGATACCCTACGAAGCAGTACTTC. The chain recombines TRBV7-6 with TRBJ2-7; D possibly matches TRBD1 or TRBD2 (5 bases each). Germline CDR1 and CDR2: SGHVS and FNYEAQ. Deletions cut 1 base from V and 8 bases from J, with 27 bases between. The CDR3 is 18 amino acids. Using reference TRBV7-6 and TRBJ2-7 for the parts outside the CDR3, the full variable domain is GAGVSQSPRYKVTKRGQDVALRCDPISGHVSLYWYRQALGQGPEFLTYFNYEAQQDKSGLPNDRFSAERPEGSISTLTIQRTEQRDSAMYRCASSLERGVSGYPTKQYFGPGTRLTVT.

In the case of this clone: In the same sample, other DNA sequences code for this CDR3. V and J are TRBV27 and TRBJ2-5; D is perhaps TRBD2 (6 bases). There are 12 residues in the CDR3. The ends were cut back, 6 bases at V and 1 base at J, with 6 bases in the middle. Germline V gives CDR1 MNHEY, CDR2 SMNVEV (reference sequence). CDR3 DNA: TGTGCCAGCAGGCGGGGCCAAGAGACCCAGTACTTC. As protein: CASRRGQETQYF.

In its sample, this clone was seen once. The CDR3 spells CASSPLDGPYEQYF. The DNA for the CDR3 is TGTGCCAGCAGTCCCCTGGACGGACCCTACGAGCAGTACTTC. The chain recombines TRBV27 with TRBJ2-7; the D is unclear. CDR1 and CDR2 from the germline V gene are MNHEY and SMNVEV (reference sequence). The CDR3 runs to 14 residues. Trimming cost V 5 bases and J 2 bases, with 13 bases left between them.

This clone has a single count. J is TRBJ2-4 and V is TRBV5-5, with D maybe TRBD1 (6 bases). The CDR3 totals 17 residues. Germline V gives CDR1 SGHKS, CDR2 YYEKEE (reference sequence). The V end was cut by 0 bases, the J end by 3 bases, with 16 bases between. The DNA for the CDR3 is TGTGCCAGCAGCTTGGGGGTTACAGGGTCGGACAAAAACATTCAGTACTTC. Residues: CASSLGVTGSDKNIQYF.

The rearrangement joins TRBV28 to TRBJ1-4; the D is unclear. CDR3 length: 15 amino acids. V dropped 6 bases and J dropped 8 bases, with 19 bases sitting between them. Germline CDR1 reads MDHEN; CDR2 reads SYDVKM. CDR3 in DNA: TGTGCCAGCAGCTCACCAAGGAGTGGGGTAGAAAAACTGTTTTTT. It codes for CASSSPRSGVEKLFF.

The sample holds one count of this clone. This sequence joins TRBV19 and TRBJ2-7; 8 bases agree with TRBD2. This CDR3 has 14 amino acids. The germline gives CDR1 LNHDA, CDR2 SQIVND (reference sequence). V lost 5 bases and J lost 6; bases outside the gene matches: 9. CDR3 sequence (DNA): TGTGCCAGTAGTCCGGGGACTAGGGCCGGCGAGCAGTACTTC. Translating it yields CASSPGTRAGEQYF.

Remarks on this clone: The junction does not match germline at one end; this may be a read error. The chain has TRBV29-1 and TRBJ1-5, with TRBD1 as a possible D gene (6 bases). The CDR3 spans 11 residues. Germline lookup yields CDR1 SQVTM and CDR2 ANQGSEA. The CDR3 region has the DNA TGCAGCGTTAGGACCGGGGGCGTTGAATATTTT. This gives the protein CSVRTGGVEYF.

In nucleotides, the CDR3 is TGTGCCAGCAGTGAAGCTGTTCGGGGGCGAGATGGCTACACCTTC. The encoded protein is CASSEAVRGRDGYTF. The chain joins TRBV2 to TRBJ1-2, with D tentatively TRBD1 (6 bases). The CDR3 is 15 residues long. Deletions cut 0 bases from V and 6 bases from J, with 14 bases between. The germline CDR1 and CDR2 sequences are SNHLY and FYNNEI.

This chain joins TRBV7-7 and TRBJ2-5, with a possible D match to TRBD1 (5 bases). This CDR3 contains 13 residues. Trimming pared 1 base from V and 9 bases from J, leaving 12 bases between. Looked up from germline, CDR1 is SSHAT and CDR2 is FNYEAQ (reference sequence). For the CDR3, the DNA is TGTGCCAGCAGCTTAGGAGTGGAAGGGGCCCAGTACTTC. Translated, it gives CASSLGVEGAQYF.

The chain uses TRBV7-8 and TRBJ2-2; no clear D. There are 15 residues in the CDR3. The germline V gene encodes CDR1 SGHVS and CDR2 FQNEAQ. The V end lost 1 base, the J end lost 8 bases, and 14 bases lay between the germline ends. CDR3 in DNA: TGTGCCAGCAGCTTAGGTTCCGGAAATTCGGGGGAGCTGTTTTTT. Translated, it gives CASSLGSGNSGELFF.

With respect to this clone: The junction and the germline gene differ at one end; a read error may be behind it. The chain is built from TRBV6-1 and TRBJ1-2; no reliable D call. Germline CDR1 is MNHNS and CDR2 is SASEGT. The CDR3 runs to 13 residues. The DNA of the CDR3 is TGTGCCAGCATGCTCTTTACTGTCTATGGCCACACCTTC. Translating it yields CASMLFTVYGHTF.

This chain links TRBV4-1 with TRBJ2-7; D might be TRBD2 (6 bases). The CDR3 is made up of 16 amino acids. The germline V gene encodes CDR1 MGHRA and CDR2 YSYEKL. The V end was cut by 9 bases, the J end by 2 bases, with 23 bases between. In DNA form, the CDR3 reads TGCGCCAGAGCGCTAGAGACCGGGACTGGCCCCTACGAGCAGTACTTC. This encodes CARALETGTGPYEQYF.

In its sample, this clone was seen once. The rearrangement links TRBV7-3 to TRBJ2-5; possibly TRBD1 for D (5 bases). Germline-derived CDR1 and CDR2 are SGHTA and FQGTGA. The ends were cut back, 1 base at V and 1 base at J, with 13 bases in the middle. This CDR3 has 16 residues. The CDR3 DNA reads TGTGCCAGCAGCTTAAACGGACAAATCCCCCAAGAGACCCAGTACTTC. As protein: CASSLNGQIPQETQYF.